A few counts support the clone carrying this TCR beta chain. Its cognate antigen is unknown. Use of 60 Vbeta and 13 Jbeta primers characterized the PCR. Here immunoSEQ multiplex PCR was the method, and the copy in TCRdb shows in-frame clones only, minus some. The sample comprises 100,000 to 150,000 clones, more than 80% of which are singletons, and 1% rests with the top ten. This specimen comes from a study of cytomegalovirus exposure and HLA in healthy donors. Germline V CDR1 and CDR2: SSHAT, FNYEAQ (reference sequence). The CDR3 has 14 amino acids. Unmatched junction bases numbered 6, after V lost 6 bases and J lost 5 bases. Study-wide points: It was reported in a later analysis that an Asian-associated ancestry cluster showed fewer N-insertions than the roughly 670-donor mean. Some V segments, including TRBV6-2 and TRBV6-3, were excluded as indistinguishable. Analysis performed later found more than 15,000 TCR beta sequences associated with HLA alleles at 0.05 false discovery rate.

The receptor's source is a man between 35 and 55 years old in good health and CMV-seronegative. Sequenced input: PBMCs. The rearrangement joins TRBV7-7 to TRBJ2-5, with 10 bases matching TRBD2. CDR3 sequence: CASSLAGVRETQYF. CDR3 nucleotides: TGTGCCAGCAGTCTAGCGGGAGTTAGGGAGACCCAGTACTTC.